This T cell receptor beta chain was found in a study of blood T cell repertoires in COVID-19. In the study overall: There were acute and convalescent COVID-19 samples, and they came from the United States, Italy and Spain. The cDNA or gDNA used as material had been derived from T cells, B-cell-depleted T cells, or PBMCs.

Some clones are missing from TCRdb's copy, which holds only in-frame ones; the method was immunoSEQ multiplex PCR. The data hold fewer than 50,000 clones, with roughly 87% observed a single time. Germline V CDR1 and CDR2: SGHNT, YENEEA. The CDR3 runs to 18 residues. V shed 6 bases, J shed 4 bases, and the junction held 17 bases outside the gene matches. The TCR comes from a human donor in a cohort sampled during active COVID-19. The sequencing input was peripheral blood. The rearrangement links TRBV11-3 to TRBJ2-1; 8 nucleotides line up with TRBD2. The CDR3 sequence is CASRWQKFLAGKYNEQFF. The CDR3 DNA reads TGTGCCAGCAGGTGGCAGAAATTTTTAGCGGGGAAATACAATGAGCAGTTCTTC.